This record concerns one T cell receptor beta chain sequence. The data were taken from a study of T cells after yellow fever vaccination. TCRdb independently ran MiXCR on the 5' RACE reads; one entry per CDR3 protein. The table shows about 510,000 distinct CDR3 sequences, with 20% to 25% occurring only once. The CDR3 covers 14 residues. V gave up 4 bases and J gave up 3 bases, with 11 bases separating them. The sample was PBMCs, taken approximately 22 days after the first yellow fever vaccination. This clonotype was obtained from a man younger than 35 who received the YFV17D yellow fever vaccine. This chain joins TRBV12-3 or TRBV12-4 and TRBJ2-3; D is ambiguous. The CDR3 spells CASSYHGGTDTQYF. The CDR3 nucleotides are TGTGCCAGCAGTTATCACGGTGGGACAGATACGCAGTATTTT.